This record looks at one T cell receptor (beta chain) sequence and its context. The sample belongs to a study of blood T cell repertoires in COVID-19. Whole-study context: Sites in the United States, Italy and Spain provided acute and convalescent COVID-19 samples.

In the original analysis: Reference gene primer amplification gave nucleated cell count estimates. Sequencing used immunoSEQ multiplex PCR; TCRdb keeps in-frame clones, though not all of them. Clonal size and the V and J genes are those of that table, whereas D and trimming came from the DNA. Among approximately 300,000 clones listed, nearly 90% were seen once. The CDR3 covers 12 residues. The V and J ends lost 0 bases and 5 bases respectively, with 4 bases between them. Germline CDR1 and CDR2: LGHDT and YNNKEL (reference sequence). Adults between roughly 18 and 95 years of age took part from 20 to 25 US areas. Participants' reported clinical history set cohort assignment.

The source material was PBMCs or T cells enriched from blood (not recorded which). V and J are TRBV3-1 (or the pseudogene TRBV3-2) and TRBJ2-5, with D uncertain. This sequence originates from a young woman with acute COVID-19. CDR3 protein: CASSQDPETQYF. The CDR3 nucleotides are TGTGCCAGCAGCCAAGATCCGGAGACCCAGTACTTC.